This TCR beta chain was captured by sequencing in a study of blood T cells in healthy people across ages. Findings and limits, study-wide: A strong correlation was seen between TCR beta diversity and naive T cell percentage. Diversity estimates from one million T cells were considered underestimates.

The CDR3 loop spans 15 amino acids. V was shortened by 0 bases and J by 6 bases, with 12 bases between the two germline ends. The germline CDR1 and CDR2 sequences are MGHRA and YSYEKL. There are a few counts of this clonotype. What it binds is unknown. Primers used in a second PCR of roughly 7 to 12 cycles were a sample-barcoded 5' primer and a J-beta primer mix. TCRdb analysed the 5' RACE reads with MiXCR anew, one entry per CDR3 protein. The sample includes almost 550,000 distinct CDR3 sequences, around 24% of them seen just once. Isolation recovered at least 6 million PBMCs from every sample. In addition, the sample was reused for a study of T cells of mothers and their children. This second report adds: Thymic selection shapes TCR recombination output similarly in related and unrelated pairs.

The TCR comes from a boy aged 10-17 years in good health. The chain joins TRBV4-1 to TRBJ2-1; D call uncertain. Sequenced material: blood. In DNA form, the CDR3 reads TGCGCCAGCAGCCAAGATGAAGGGTGGACCAATGAGCAGTTCTTC. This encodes CASSQDEGWTNEQFF.